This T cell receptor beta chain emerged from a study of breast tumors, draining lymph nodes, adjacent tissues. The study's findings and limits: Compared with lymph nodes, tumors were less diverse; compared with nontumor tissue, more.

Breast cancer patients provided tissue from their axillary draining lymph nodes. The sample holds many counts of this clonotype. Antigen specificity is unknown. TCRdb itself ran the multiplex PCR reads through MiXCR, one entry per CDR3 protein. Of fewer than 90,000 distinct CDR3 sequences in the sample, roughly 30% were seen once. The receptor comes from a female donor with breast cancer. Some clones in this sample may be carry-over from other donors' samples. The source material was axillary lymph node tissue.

For the CDR3, the DNA is TGCGCCAGCAGCCAGGAGGGACTAGCGGGATCCCCAGCAGATACGCAGTATTTT. It translates to CASSQEGLAGSPADTQYF. The chain recombines TRBV4-3 with TRBJ2-3; 13 nucleotides line up with TRBD2. The CDR3 loop spans 18 amino acids. Losses at the gene ends were 3 bases for V and 4 bases for J; bases not matched to a gene: 10. The germline gives CDR1 LGHNA, CDR2 YSLEER.